The text below deals with one TCR beta chain. Its antigen is unidentified. The entry originates in a study of siplizumab effects on memory and regulatory T cells. Study-wide points: Alloreactive sequences traceable to unstimulated CD4+ memory cells declined significantly under siplizumab. Apparently key alloresponse contributors, naive T cells also seemed more diverse than memory cells. Unstimulated subsets captured only a minor fraction of alloreactive clones.

Each sample had around 9.1 x 10^4 TCR templates assayed. Generated by immunoSEQ multiplex PCR, the TCRdb table keeps only in-frame clones and is missing some. The table shows more than 75,000 clones, with 80% to 95% occurring only once. This CDR3 is 16 amino acids long. Germline V gene sequence: CDR1 MNHEY, CDR2 SMNVEV (reference sequence). V was pared by 7 bases and J by 0 bases, with 16 bases between. The TCR originated in a human donor in good health. The chain uses TRBV27 and TRBJ1-5; a possible D gene is TRBD1 (5 bases). What was sequenced was CD8+ T cells sorted from blood. CDR3 loop: CASNLGGGLSNQPQHF. CDR3 in DNA: TGTGCCAGCAATCTCGGGGGAGGGCTTAGCAATCAGCCCCAGCATTTT.